The rows below give T cell receptor beta chains drawn from one sample of a study of shared clonotypes between healthy human individuals. Libraries were prepared by immunoSEQ multiplex PCR; TCRdb keeps only in-frame clonotypes and omits some of them. This table holds about 2 million clones, 85% to 95% found once. Sequences were obtained from naive CD8+ T cells sorted from blood. These TCRs come from a man aged 18 to 29 in good health. The CDR3 runs from the conserved cysteine through the conserved F or W. The D gene is left open where the match is weak. Rows give clone size only sometimes, using once, few, many, or a class for an expanded clone.

v_call	clone_size	j_call	d_call	cdr3_aa	cdr3_nt
TRBV5-1	NA	TRBJ2-7	NA	CASSLDQGHGYEQYF	TGCGCCAGCAGCTTGGATCAGGGGCATGGCTACGAGCAGTACTTC
TRBV28	NA	TRBJ1-2	NA	CASSPKGTVPEGYTF	TGTGCCAGCAGCCCAAAAGGGACGGTCCCTGAAGGCTACACCTTC
TRBV27	NA	TRBJ2-1	NA	CASSFDVAANNEQFF	TGTGCCAGCAGTTTTGACGTAGCGGCCAACAATGAGCAGTTCTTC
TRBV7-9	NA	TRBJ1-2	TRBD1	CASSRKTGDPRLNYGYTF	TGTGCCAGCAGCCGAAAGACAGGGGACCCCCGGTTGAACTATGGCTACACCTTC
TRBV19	NA	TRBJ1-6	NA	CASSIGSDSPLHF	TGTGCCAGTAGTATCGGGAGTGATTCACCCCTCCACTTT
TRBV7-2	NA	TRBJ2-1	TRBD1	CASSFRQGPYNEQFF	TGTGCCAGCAGCTTTCGACAGGGACCCTACAATGAGCAGTTCTTC
TRBV27	NA	TRBJ2-3	TRBD2	CASDSSVAGGPATQYF	TGTGCCAGCGATAGTTCGGTAGCGGGGGGGCCTGCTACGCAGTATTTT
TRBV4-1	NA	TRBJ1-2	TRBD1	CASSQLFTGVSYGYTF	TGCGCCAGCAGCCAACTATTTACAGGGGTGTCCTATGGCTACACCTTC
TRBV4-1	NA	TRBJ1-2	NA	CASSQEPLNYGYTF	TGCGCCAGCAGCCAAGAACCCCTTAACTATGGCTACACCTTC
TRBV6-1	NA	TRBJ1-2	NA	CASTKDLMLHGYTF	TGTGCCAGTACCAAGGACTTGATGTTGCATGGCTACACCTTC
TRBV5-4	NA	TRBJ2-5	TRBD2	CASSIGLAGEETQYF	TGTGCCAGCAGCATTGGACTAGCGGGAGAGGAGACCCAGTACTTC
TRBV27	NA	TRBJ2-1	TRBD2	CASVGLGINEQFF	TGTGCCAGCGTGGGACTAGGGATCAATGAGCAGTTCTTC
TRBV30	NA	TRBJ2-1	NA	CAWSVSNSAYEQFF	TGTGCCTGGAGTGTCTCAAACAGTGCATATGAGCAGTTCTTC
TRBV4-1	once	TRBJ2-7	NA	CASSQGTGTSYEQYF	TGCGCCAGCAGCCAAGGGACGGGAACCTCCTACGAGCAGTACTTC
TRBV7-9	NA	TRBJ1-1	NA	CASSLQGTNTEAFF	TGTGCCAGCAGCTTACAGGGGACGAACACTGAAGCTTTCTTT
TRBV19	NA	TRBJ2-6	NA	CASSIDRAAGANVLTF	TGTGCCAGTAGTATAGACCGGGCAGCTGGGGCCAACGTCCTGACTTTC
TRBV10-3	NA	TRBJ1-5	TRBD1	CAISESGQGDQPQHF	TGTGCCATCAGTGAGTCCGGACAGGGGGATCAGCCCCAGCATTTT
TRBV6-5	NA	TRBJ2-1	NA	CASSSGTSSYNEQFF	TGTGCCAGCAGTAGCGGAACCAGCTCCTACAATGAGCAGTTCTTC
TRBV5-5	NA	TRBJ1-1	NA	CASSLTGAPAVNTEAFF	TGTGCCAGCAGCTTGACTGGCGCCCCGGCAGTGAACACTGAAGCTTTCTTT
TRBV6-5	once	TRBJ2-1	TRBD2	CASSLLAGDNNEQFF	TGTGCCAGCAGTCTTCTAGCGGGAGATAACAATGAGCAGTTCTTC
TRBV4-1	NA	TRBJ2-7	TRBD2	CASSQTGLAGGTEQYF	TGCGCCAGCAGCCAAACCGGACTAGCGGGAGGAACGGAGCAGTACTTC
TRBV9	NA	TRBJ2-1	NA	CASSVDTSNNEQFF	TGTGCCAGCAGCGTAGATACTAGTAATAATGAGCAGTTCTTC
TRBV19	NA	TRBJ1-2	TRBD1	CASMDREDGGYTF	TGTGCCAGCATGGACAGGGAGGACGGCGGCTACACCTTC
TRBV4-3	once	TRBJ2-1	NA	CASSQVYYFSNEQFF	TGCGCCAGCAGCCAAGTGTACTACTTTTCCAATGAGCAGTTCTTC
TRBV27	NA	TRBJ1-1	NA	CASSSTSPPSAEAFF	TGTGCCAGCAGTTCGACATCTCCTCCGTCGGCTGAAGCTTTCTTT
TRBV29-1	NA	TRBJ1-1	NA	CSVDAGWTEAFF	TGCAGCGTAGACGCGGGCTGGACTGAAGCTTTCTTT
TRBV27	NA	TRBJ2-1	NA	CASSRWDNEQFF	TGTGCCAGCAGTCGGTGGGACAATGAGCAGTTCTTC
TRBV11-2	NA	TRBJ2-1	NA	CASSRRMGSSYNEQFF	TGTGCCAGCAGCCGCAGAATGGGGAGCTCCTACAATGAGCAGTTCTTC
TRBV12-5	NA	TRBJ1-4	NA	CASGLREGGNEKLFF	TGTGCTAGTGGTTTGAGAGAGGGAGGTAATGAAAAACTGTTTTTT
TRBV18	NA	TRBJ2-5	NA	CASSPKEETQYF	TGTGCCAGCTCACCAAAAGAAGAGACCCAGTACTTC
TRBV6-5	NA	TRBJ1-1	NA	CASSRQLTDTEAFF	TGTGCCAGCAGTCGACAATTGACAGACACTGAAGCTTTCTTT